These 2 T cell receptor beta chains were sequenced from one sample in a study of blood T cells in healthy people across ages. For the second PCR, which ran for 7 to 11 cycles, a sample-barcoded 5' primer and a J-beta primer mix were used. Each CDR3 protein gets one entry after TCRdb re-called the 5' RACE reads with MiXCR. The sample contains under 950,000 distinct CDR3 sequences, about 24% of which appear only once. The source material was blood. These receptor sequences come from a man aged 70-80 years in good health.

The chain uses TRBV18 and TRBJ2-5, with D possibly being TRBD2 (7 bases). The CDR3 has 16 residues. Germline V lookup: CDR1 KGHSH, CDR2 LQKENI. The ends were cut back, 2 bases at V and 1 base at J, with 14 bases in the middle. DNA of the CDR3: TGTGCCAGCTCACCATCCGGCGGGGGCGTCCAAGAGACCCAGTACTTC. Amino acids: CASSPSGGGVQETQYF. The full variable domain, its missing parts supplied by reference TRBV18 and TRBJ2-5, is NAGVMQNPRHLVRRRGQEARLRCSPMKGHSHVYWYRQLPEEGLKFMVYLQKENIIDESGMPKERFSAEFPKEGPSILRIQQVVRGDSAAYFCASSPSGGGVQETQYFGPGTRLLVL.

The table lists this clonotype with a few counts. The chain carries TRBV4-1 and TRBJ2-7; D unresolved. Trimming took 0 bases from V and 3 from J, leaving 15 bases between them. Looked up from germline, CDR1 is MGHRA and CDR2 is YSYEKL. CDR3 length: 16 residues. CDR3 protein: CASSQDPRIEIYEQYV. Written as DNA, the CDR3 is TGCGCCAGCAGCCAAGATCCCAGAATTGAGATCTACGAGCAGTACGTC.